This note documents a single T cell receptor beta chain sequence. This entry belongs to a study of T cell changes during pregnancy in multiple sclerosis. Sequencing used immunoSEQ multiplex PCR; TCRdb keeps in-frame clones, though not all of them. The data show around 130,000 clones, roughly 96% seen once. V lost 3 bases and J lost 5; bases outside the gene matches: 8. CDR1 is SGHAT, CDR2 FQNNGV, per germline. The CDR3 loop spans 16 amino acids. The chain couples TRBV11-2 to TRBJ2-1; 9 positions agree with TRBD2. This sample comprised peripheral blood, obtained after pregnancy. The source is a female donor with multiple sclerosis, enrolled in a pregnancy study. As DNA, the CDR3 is TGTGCCAGCAGCTTCCTCGGGACTAGCTTACACAATGAGCAGTTCTTC. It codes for CASSFLGTSLHNEQFF.